The 27 T cell receptor beta chains below all came from one sample that was sequenced in a study of CD8 T cells in ankylosing spondylitis. A single record per CDR3 protein comes from TCRdb applying MiXCR to the 5' RACE reads. The repertoire includes around 23,000 distinct CDR3 sequences, about 17% of them detected once, and 25% to 30% sits in the top ten. The sequenced sample was blood. The source of these receptors is a male donor with ankylosing spondylitis or in good health (not recorded which).

The chain joins TRBV18 to TRBJ2-3; 9 bases line up with TRBD1. The J segment lost 2 bases and the V segment lost 4 bases, leaving 10 bases of the junction unmatched. The CDR3 consists of 17 residues. In germline, CDR1 is KGHSH, CDR2 LQKENI. CDR3 bases: TGTGCCAGCTCACTCGGGACGGGACAGGGAAACACAGATACGCAGTATTTT. Residues: CASSLGTGQGNTDTQYF.

This clonotype was observed at least ten times. DNA of the CDR3: TGTGCCAGCGGTTTTGGGCAGTTCAATGAGCAGTTCTTC. This gives the protein CASGFGQFNEQFF. This rearrangement joins TRBV7-6 to TRBJ2-1; D is uncertain. The CDR3 has 13 residues. Trimming cost V 8 bases and J 6 bases, with 14 bases left between them. Germline loops: CDR1 SGHVS, CDR2 FNYEAQ.

This chain uses TRBV9 with TRBJ1-2; no clear D. This CDR3 comprises 13 residues. Trimming took 4 bases from V and 2 from J, leaving 9 bases between them. Germline CDR1 reads SGDLS; CDR2 reads YYNGEE. The CDR3 reads CASSTSKNYGYTF. The CDR3 coding sequence is TGTGCCAGCAGCACCTCGAAAAACTATGGCTACACCTTC.

This clonotype was counted a few times. The V gene is TRBV28, the J gene TRBJ1-2; D call uncertain. The CDR3 covers 12 residues. CDR1 and CDR2 (germline): MDHEN, SYDVKM. Trimming removed 5 bases from V and 1 base from J, with 5 bases in between. Here the CDR3 DNA reads TGTGCCAGCAGTCCCTTTAACTATGGCTACACCTTC. This encodes CASSPFNYGYTF.

This clonotype was counted ten times or more. The chain joins TRBV5-1 to TRBJ2-5; D possibly corresponds to TRBD2 (6 bases). CDR1 is SGHRS, CDR2 YFSETQ, per germline. The V end was cut by 0 bases, the J end by 4 bases, with 13 bases between. CDR3 length: 15 amino acids. Here the CDR3 DNA reads TGCGCCAGCAGCTTGGTAGGGGCCGGGGGAGAGACCCAGTACTTC. This encodes CASSLVGAGGETQYF.

This clonotype appeared many times. The chain has TRBV5-1 and TRBJ2-3, with 7 bases fitting TRBD2. The germline gives CDR1 SGHRS, CDR2 YFSETQ. The CDR3 loop spans 14 amino acids. The J segment lost 2 bases and the V segment lost 4 bases, leaving 4 bases of the junction unmatched. The CDR3: CASSASGTTDTQYF. The CDR3 nucleotides are TGCGCCAGCAGCGCTAGCGGAACCACAGATACGCAGTATTTT.

The V and J genes are TRBV6-2 or TRBV6-3 and TRBJ2-2, with 7 nucleotides matching TRBD1. The CDR3 loop spans 16 amino acids. Germline CDR1 MNHEY, CDR2 SVGEGT. Trimming removed 6 bases from V and 0 bases from J; junction bases left unmatched: 7. CDR3 sequence reads: CASSQTGTANTGELFF. CDR3 DNA sequence: TGTGCCAGCAGCCAGACCGGGACAGCGAACACCGGGGAGCTGTTTTTT.

The V gene is TRBV29-1, the J gene TRBJ2-3; D might be TRBD1 (5 bases). Trimming removed 4 bases at V and 0 bases at J, with 20 bases between. The CDR3 consists of 17 residues. Germline loops: CDR1 SQVTM, CDR2 ANQGSEA. The CDR3: CSVVGKYLDTSTDTQYF. In nucleotides, the CDR3 is TGCAGCGTTGTCGGCAAGTACCTGGACACTAGCACAGATACGCAGTATTTT.

The V gene is TRBV28, the J gene TRBJ1-5; TRBD1 agrees at 9 bases. The germline gives CDR1 MDHEN, CDR2 SYDVKM. J lost 3 bases, V lost 4 bases, and 4 bases had no gene match. This CDR3 has 15 residues. In DNA, the CDR3 is TGTGCCAGCAGTTCCGGGACAGGGCTCAATCAGCCCCAGCATTTT. It yields the protein CASSSGTGLNQPQHF. Combining the CDR3 with reference TRBV28 and TRBJ1-5 gives the whole variable domain DVKVTQSSRYLVKRTGEKVFLECVQDMDHENMFWYRQDPGLGLRLIYFSYDVKMKEKGDIPEGYSVSREKKERFSLILESASTNQTSMYLCASSSGTGLNQPQHFGDGTRLSIL.

The chain couples TRBV29-1 to TRBJ2-5; D is ambiguous. The germline V gene has CDR1 SQVTM and CDR2 ANQGSEA. V gave up 6 bases and J gave up 3 bases, with 11 bases separating them. The CDR3 spans 12 residues. CDR3 coding DNA: TGCAGCGTCTCGGGCAGCGAAGAGACCCAGTACTTC. The encoded protein is CSVSGSEETQYF.

This clonotype occurred a few times. V usage is TRBV25-1 and J usage is TRBJ1-4; 7 bases fit TRBD1. The J segment lost 3 bases and the V segment lost 1 base, leaving 11 bases of the junction unmatched. The CDR3 consists of 18 residues. The germline gives CDR1 MGHDK, CDR2 SYGVNS. The CDR3 coding sequence is TGTGCCAGCAGTGAATCGGGAGGGGGCACGGCGCCTAATGAAAAACTGTTTTTT. Translation: CASSESGGGTAPNEKLFF. The complete variable domain, with remaining parts taken from reference TRBV25-1 and TRBJ1-4, reads EADIYQTPRYLVIGTGKKITLECSQTMGHDKMYWYQQDPGMELHLIHYSYGVNSTEKGDLSSESTVSRIRTEHFPLTLESARPSHTSQYLCASSESGGGTAPNEKLFFGSGTQLSVL.

This clonotype was picked up many times. V and J are TRBV29-1 and TRBJ2-1, with TRBD2 matching over 7 bases. The germline V gene encodes CDR1 SQVTM and CDR2 ANQGSEA. CDR3 size: 14 residues. V was clipped by 4 bases and J by 10 bases; unmatched bases: 13. This CDR3 is CSVATRGRGPEQFF. The CDR3 DNA reads TGCAGCGTTGCGACCCGGGGGAGGGGCCCCGAGCAGTTCTTC.

The CDR3 loop is CASSPTSGGAGGELFF. The CDR3 region has the DNA TGTGCCAGCAGCCCGACTAGCGGGGGGGCTGGCGGGGAGCTGTTTTTT. The V gene is TRBV7-6, the J gene TRBJ2-2, with 14 bases lining up with TRBD2. The CDR3 has 16 amino acids. V shed 5 bases and J 7 bases; nucleotides not matched to a gene: 6. Germline V gene lookup returns CDR1 SGHVS and CDR2 FNYEAQ.

The table lists this clonotype with many counts. The rearrangement links TRBV27 to TRBJ2-5; a possible D gene is TRBD1 (6 bases). Between the trimmed V and J ends, which lost 3 bases and 4 bases, there was a span of 15 bases. Germline V gene sequence: CDR1 MNHEY, CDR2 SMNVEV (reference sequence). The CDR3 is made up of 15 amino acids. CDR3: CASSFRGRRTETQYF. In DNA, the CDR3 is TGTGCCAGCAGTTTCAGGGGCCGCCGCACAGAGACCCAGTACTTC.

This clonotype was detected ten times or more. V and J are TRBV28 and TRBJ2-2, with 12 nucleotides matching TRBD1. Germline assignment: CDR1 MDHEN and CDR2 SYDVKM. Germline trimming cut 6 bases from V and 6 bases from J; bases unmatched to any gene: 8. The CDR3 length is 16 residues. The CDR3: CASSYRDRGRAGELFF. In nucleotides, the CDR3 is TGTGCCAGCAGCTACCGGGACAGGGGGCGGGCCGGGGAGCTGTTTTTT.

V usage is TRBV12-2 and J usage is TRBJ2-3; TRBD2, the table's D call, lacks a check against the DNA. TRBV12-2 is a pseudogene. This CDR3 comprises 16 residues. For the CDR3, the DNA is TGTGCAAGTCGCGGCGGGACTAGCGGGGCCCCGGGTTGGCAGTATTTT. It encodes CASRGGTSGAPGWQYF.

This clonotype has only a few counts. The V and J genes are TRBV29-1 and TRBJ1-4; the D is unclear. V was trimmed by 6 bases and J by 4 bases, leaving 3 bases between them. Germline CDR1 and CDR2: SQVTM and ANQGSEA. This CDR3 has 10 residues. CDR3 DNA sequence: TGCAGCGTGTTTAATGAAAAACTGTTTTTT. Protein sequence: CSVFNEKLFF. Full variable domain (rest looked up from reference TRBV29-1 and TRBJ1-4): SAVISQKPSRDICQRGTSLTIQCQVDSQVTMMFWYRQQPGQSLTLIATANQGSEATYESGFVIDKFPISRPNLTFSTLTVSNMSPEDSSIYLCSVFNEKLFFGSGTQLSVL.

The chain links TRBV11-3 to TRBJ2-5; D gene ambiguous. V was clipped by 3 bases and J by 2 bases, with 7 bases between them. The CDR3 loop spans 13 amino acids. The germline CDR1 and CDR2 sequences are SGHNT and YENEEA. CDR3 region: CASSFSSQETQYF. The CDR3 DNA sequence: TGTGCCAGCAGCTTCTCAAGTCAAGAGACCCAGTACTTC.

The sample holds many counts of this clonotype. The chain employs TRBV7-2 and TRBJ2-4; TRBD1 might be the D (5 bases). The length of the CDR3 is 14 residues. The germline V gene has CDR1 SGHTA and CDR2 FQGNSA. V gave up 2 bases and J gave up 4 bases, with 9 bases separating them. CDR3 in DNA: TGTGCCAGCAGCTTACCCCAGGGAAAAAACATTCAGTACTTC. Translation gives CASSLPQGKNIQYF. The variable domain in full, with the rest retrieved from reference TRBV7-2 and TRBJ2-4, is GAGVSQSPSNKVTEKGKDVELRCDPISGHTALYWYRQSLGQGLEFLIYFQGNSAPDKSGLPSDRFSAERTGGSVSTLTIQRTQQEDSAVYLCASSLPQGKNIQYFGAGTRLSVL.

The rearrangement uses TRBV7-2 and TRBJ2-7; 8 nucleotides line up with TRBD2. CDR3 length equals 13 residues. Germline V gene lookup returns CDR1 SGHTA and CDR2 FQGNSA. V shed 5 bases and J 6 bases; nucleotides not matched to a gene: 6. CDR3 sequence reads: CASSTLAGSEQYF. DNA of the CDR3: TGTGCCAGCAGCACTCTAGCGGGCTCCGAGCAGTACTTC.

This clonotype is judged medium-sized. The CDR3: CASRPTLAGADTQYF. As DNA, the CDR3 is TGTGCCAGCAGACCGACTCTAGCGGGAGCAGATACGCAGTATTTT. The chain joins TRBV28 to TRBJ2-3, with 10 bases identical to TRBD2. Germline V gene sequence: CDR1 MDHEN, CDR2 SYDVKM. The junction had 7 bases not matched to a gene; V was cut back by 6 bases and J by 4 bases. CDR3 length: 15 residues.

The V call is TRBV18, the J call TRBJ2-2; unclear D gene. CDR3 length: 15 amino acids. Germline lookup yields CDR1 KGHSH and CDR2 LQKENI. The ends were cut back, 3 bases at V and 2 bases at J, with 10 bases in the middle. The CDR3 loop is CASSPRHINTGELFF. CDR3 coding DNA: TGTGCCAGCTCACCGAGACACATTAACACCGGGGAGCTGTTTTTT.

This clonotype was observed at least ten times. J is TRBJ2-2 and V is TRBV7-9; perhaps TRBD1 as D (6 bases). Germline assignment: CDR1 SEHNR and CDR2 FQNEAQ (reference sequence). The CDR3 has 15 amino acids. V lost 4 bases and J lost 5, with 14 bases in between. The CDR3 is CASSSLRGRTGELFF. The CDR3 bases are TGTGCCAGCAGCTCTCTCAGGGGAAGGACCGGGGAGCTGTTTTTT.

This clonotype was seen repeatedly, ten times or more. V gene TRBV20-1 combines with J gene TRBJ2-1; D is uncertain. The CDR3 has 11 amino acids. Germline assignment: CDR1 DFQATT and CDR2 SNEGSKA (reference sequence). Trimming removed 0 bases at V and 6 bases at J, with 3 bases between. In DNA form, the CDR3 reads TGCAGTGCTAGAGATCCCAATGAGCAGTTCTTC. Encoded protein: CSARDPNEQFF.

This clonotype was seen ten or more times. This sequence joins TRBV5-1 and TRBJ2-2; no reliable D call. V lost 0 bases and J 4 bases, leaving 10 bases between the germline ends. CDR1 is SGHRS and CDR2 is YFSETQ in the germline V gene. The CDR3 has 15 residues. The CDR3 is CASSLGIGGTGELFF. The DNA for the CDR3 is TGCGCCAGCAGCTTGGGAATAGGTGGCACCGGGGAGCTGTTTTTT.

This clonotype was counted at least ten times. V and J are TRBV7-2 and TRBJ2-3; the D is unclear. Deletions cut 3 bases from V and 4 bases from J, with 11 bases between. CDR1 is SGHTA, CDR2 FQGNSA, per germline. CDR3 length: 14 residues. The CDR3 region has the DNA TGTGCCAGCAGCTTCAACCATTACCCAGATACGCAGTATTTT. It encodes CASSFNHYPDTQYF.

The chain couples TRBV29-1 to TRBJ2-3, with 9 bases fitting TRBD1. V was pared by 7 bases and J by 3 bases, with 11 bases of the junction left unmatched. This CDR3 comprises 15 residues. Germline V gene sequence: CDR1 SQVTM, CDR2 ANQGSEA. CDR3 sequence reads: CSGRQGVKGTDTQYF. Written as DNA, the CDR3 is TGCAGCGGACGACAGGGGGTGAAGGGGACAGATACGCAGTATTTT.